This T cell receptor beta chain emerged from a study of OX40 agonist ivuxolimab in advanced cancers. Germline CDR1 and CDR2: SGHNT and YYREEE (reference sequence). V was pared by 4 bases and J by 8 bases, with 9 bases of the junction left unmatched. The CDR3 runs 14 residues. TCRdb's copy holds only in-frame clones and misses some; the assay was immunoSEQ multiplex PCR. Of over 45,000 clones listed, around 90% were seen once; the top ten hold about 14%. Overall study findings and caveats: CD4+ and CD8+ T cells in blood underwent clonal expansion by week 6 at 0.1 to 3.0 mg/kg.

Remarks on this clone: Its target is not known.

Specimen: CD4+ or CD8+ T cells sorted from blood, collected in a trial of the OX40 agonist ivuxolimab. The genes are TRBV5-4 and TRBJ2-1; 7 nucleotides align to TRBD2. The receptor was isolated from an adult with an advanced solid tumor such as melanoma, head and neck, liver or kidney cancer. In nucleotides, the CDR3 is TGTGCCAGCAGCCCTAGAGGAGGGAGGGATGAGCAGTTCTTC. Protein product: CASSPRGGRDEQFF.